Below are 17 T cell receptor beta chains sequenced from a single sample in a study of Ad26.COV2.S vaccination and SARS-CoV-2 variants. Libraries were prepared by immunoSEQ multiplex PCR; TCRdb keeps only in-frame clonotypes and omits some of them. The sample includes about 350,000 clones, 92% of them seen just once. Material: peripheral blood, obtained after recovery from COVID-19. These receptors came from a human donor who had recovered from COVID-19.

Concerning this clone: Germline is not matched at one junction end, which may reflect a read error. CDR3 sequence reads: CATLLPYLTEAFF. The CDR3 DNA is TGTGCCACCCTATTACCCTATTTGACTGAGGCTTTCTTT. The V and J genes are TRBV7-2 and TRBJ1-1, with D uncertain. This CDR3 spans 13 amino acids. CDR1 SGHTA and CDR2 FQGNSA come from the germline V gene.

The chain joins TRBV19 to TRBJ1-1, with unresolved D. With 1 base removed from V and 8 bases from J, the gap between germline ends came to 11 bases. The CDR3 runs 13 residues. Germline assignment: CDR1 LNHDA and CDR2 SQIVND (reference sequence). The CDR3: CASSIVSVREAFF. The CDR3 DNA reads as TGTGCCAGTAGTATAGTCTCAGTCAGGGAAGCTTTCTTT.

V is TRBV5-1 and J is TRBJ1-1; 9 nucleotides line up with TRBD1. Germline loops: CDR1 SGHRS, CDR2 YFSETQ. With 2 bases clipped from V and 6 bases from J, the junction kept 8 bases outside the gene matches. The CDR3 length is 15 residues. The CDR3 DNA reads TGCGCCAGCAGCTTAGGACAGGGGCCCACGGCTGAAGCTTTCTTT. Encoded protein: CASSLGQGPTAEAFF.

This sequence joins TRBV9 and TRBJ1-3; D uncertain. Germline-derived CDR1 and CDR2 are SGDLS and YYNGEE. The CDR3 has 15 residues. The V end was cut by 6 bases, the J end by 0 bases, with 13 bases between. The CDR3 is CASKPKESSGNTIYF. CDR3 in DNA: TGTGCCAGCAAGCCCAAGGAGTCCTCTGGAAACACCATATATTTT.

This clone was picked up one time. The chain recombines TRBV6-5 with TRBJ1-6, with 7 bases lining up with TRBD1. CDR1 is MNHEY and CDR2 is SVGAGI in the germline V gene. This CDR3 comprises 14 residues. The V segment lost 6 bases and the J segment 5 bases; nucleotides outside the gene matches: 4. CDR3 bases: TGTGCCAGCAGAACCGGGACAGATAATTCACCCCTCCACTTT. Its protein product is CASRTGTDNSPLHF.

Written as DNA, the CDR3 is TGCGCCAGCAGCCCTACTAGCGGGGGACGAGAGACCCAGTACTTC. This codes for CASSPTSGGRETQYF. V and J are TRBV5-1 and TRBJ2-5, with 11 bases that match TRBD2. From germline, CDR1 is SGHRS and CDR2 YFSETQ. J was trimmed by 4 bases and V by 4 bases; bases with no gene match: 6. CDR3 length equals 15 residues.

The V call is TRBV4-1, the J call TRBJ1-6; 7 bases are a match to TRBD1. CDR1 is MGHRA and CDR2 is YSYEKL in the germline V gene. CDR3 length: 15 amino acids. V lost 2 bases to trimming and J lost 9 bases; unmatched junction nucleotides: 7. The CDR3 is CASSQKTGFGSPLHF. CDR3 nucleotide sequence: TGCGCCAGCAGCCAAAAGACAGGGTTCGGTTCACCCCTCCACTTT.

The rearrangement links TRBV19 to TRBJ2-5, with TRBD1 identical over 11 bases. The CDR3 length is 14 residues. Per germline, CDR1 LNHDA and CDR2 SQIVND (reference sequence). The ends lost 7 bases at V and 5 bases at J; junction bases unmatched: 6. CDR3 in amino acids: CASMGQGVGETQYF. The CDR3 nucleotides read TGTGCCAGTATGGGACAGGGGGTAGGGGAGACCCAGTACTTC.

The rearrangement links TRBV6-6 to TRBJ1-2; 7 bases match TRBD1. The CDR3 contains 15 residues. Per germline, CDR1 MNHNY and CDR2 SVGAGI (reference sequence). The V and J ends lost 5 bases and 4 bases, in that order; junction bases with no gene match: 10. The CDR3 here is CASSPQGTESYGYTF. CDR3 DNA sequence: TGTGCCAGCAGTCCCCAAGGGACAGAATCCTATGGCTACACCTTC.

The chain combines TRBV6-5 with TRBJ1-2; D is uncertain. This CDR3 contains 14 residues. Germline CDR1 is MNHEY and CDR2 is SVGAGI. V lost 0 bases to trimming and J lost 6 bases, with 11 bases between them. The CDR3 DNA reads as TGTGCCAGCAGTTACTCGAGCTCCGGGAATGGCTACACCTTC. Protein sequence: CASSYSSSGNGYTF.

The V gene is TRBV4-3, the J gene TRBJ1-2; possibly TRBD1 for D (6 bases). Germline V gene lookup returns CDR1 LGHNA and CDR2 YSLEER. V was cut by 1 base and J by 7 bases, with 13 bases left in between. The CDR3 sequence is 14 residues long. For the CDR3, the DNA is TGCGCCAGCAGCCAAGTCGGGGGGCGGCGTGGCTACACCTTC. This translates into CASSQVGGRRGYTF.

The gene calls are TRBV3-1 (or the pseudogene TRBV3-2) and TRBJ1-6; the D gene is possibly TRBD1 (6 bases). V was cut by 7 bases and J by 9 bases, with 10 bases left in between. This CDR3 has 12 residues. Germline V gene sequence: CDR1 LGHDT, CDR2 YNNKEL (reference sequence). CDR3 nucleotide sequence: TGTGCCAGCACCCTACAGGGTTCACCCCTCCACTTT. Residues: CASTLQGSPLHF.

V is TRBV19 and J is TRBJ1-5; D perhaps matches TRBD1 (5 bases). The germline V and J ends were trimmed by 3 bases and 4 bases, with 13 bases remaining between them. Germline CDR1 and CDR2: LNHDA and SQIVND (reference sequence). CDR3 size: 15 residues. The CDR3 here is CASSIVVWGNQPQHF. CDR3 DNA: TGTGCCAGTAGTATTGTGGTTTGGGGGAATCAGCCCCAGCATTTT.

The V gene is TRBV18, the J gene TRBJ2-4; D call uncertain. The V end lost 2 bases, the J end lost 0 bases, and 11 bases lay between the germline ends. Germline CDR1 is KGHSH and CDR2 is LQKENI. This CDR3 comprises 16 residues. CDR3 DNA sequence: TGTGCCAGCTCACCATGGGCCGCAGAAGCCAAAAACATTCAGTACTTC. Its protein product is CASSPWAAEAKNIQYF. The variable domain in full, completed from reference TRBV18 and TRBJ2-4, reads NAGVMQNPRHLVRRRGQEARLRCSPMKGHSHVYWYRQLPEEGLKFMVYLQKENIIDESGMPKERFSAEFPKEGPSILRIQQVVRGDSAAYFCASSPWAAEAKNIQYFGAGTRLSVL.

This chain joins TRBV6-2 or TRBV6-3 and TRBJ1-2; D remains ambiguous. This CDR3 is 12 amino acids long. V gave up 0 bases and J gave up 7 bases, with 6 bases separating them. CDR1 is MNHEY, CDR2 SVGEGT, per germline. The CDR3 DNA reads as TGTGCCAGCAGTTACTCTATTACTGGCTACACCTTC. Its translation is CASSYSITGYTF.

In nucleotides, the CDR3 is TGTGCCAGCTCACTTAGACAGGCGGGTAGGACCACTGAAGCTTTCTTT. Amino acids: CASSLRQAGRTTEAFF. The V and J genes are TRBV18 and TRBJ1-1; maybe TRBD1 (6 bases). V was shortened by 4 bases and J by 4 bases, with 19 bases between the two germline ends. CDR3 size: 16 residues. Germline V gene lookup returns CDR1 KGHSH and CDR2 LQKENI.

The chain combines TRBV3-1 (or the pseudogene TRBV3-2) with TRBJ1-1; D ambiguous. From germline, CDR1 is LGHDT and CDR2 YNNKEL (reference sequence). Between the trimmed V and J ends, which lost 0 bases and 4 bases, there was a span of 15 bases. This CDR3 has 16 amino acids. CDR3 amino acids: CASSQDIGLLSTEAFF. In DNA form, the CDR3 reads TGTGCCAGCAGCCAAGACATCGGGTTATTGAGCACTGAAGCTTTCTTT.